Below are 10 T cell receptor beta chains sequenced from a single sample in a study of blood T cell repertoires in COVID-19. TCRdb's copy holds only in-frame clones and misses some; the assay was immunoSEQ multiplex PCR. The sample has under 250,000 clones, roughly 87% seen once. Sequences were obtained from PBMCs or T cells enriched from blood (not recorded which). The receptors were sampled from a woman in her thirties with acute COVID-19.

The chain is built from TRBV5-1 and TRBJ1-6, with no clear D. The V and J ends lost 4 bases and 7 bases respectively, with 15 bases between them. The CDR3 consists of 15 residues. Germline CDR1 and CDR2: SGHRS and YFSETQ. The CDR3 nucleotides read TGCGCCAGCAGCCCGTTGGCCGGGGAGAATTCACCCCTCCACTTT. Amino acid sequence: CASSPLAGENSPLHF.

This clone has just one count. The chain carries TRBV27 and TRBJ2-5; D is uncertain. In germline, CDR1 is MNHEY, CDR2 SMNVEV (reference sequence). The V end lost 6 bases, the J end lost 2 bases, and 4 bases lay between the germline ends. The CDR3 totals 11 residues. CDR3 sequence (DNA): TGTGCCAGCAGATATCAAGAGACCCAGTACTTC. Amino acid sequence: CASRYQETQYF.

This chain links TRBV21-1 with TRBJ2-2; the D call in the table, TRBD1, was not verified against the DNA. TRBV21-1 represents a pseudogene. CDR3 length: 17 residues. The CDR3 region is CASSLGGRVTGPMELFF. CDR3 DNA sequence: TGTGCCAGCAGTTTAGGGGGCAGAGTAACAGGACCCATGGAGCTGTTTTTT.

The V call is TRBV4-1, the J call TRBJ1-1, with 8 positions matching TRBD1. This CDR3 contains 12 residues. CDR1 is MGHRA and CDR2 is YSYEKL in the germline V gene. V trimming: 4 bases; J trimming: 9 bases; junction bases outside the gene matches: 4. The CDR3 reads CASSLRQGKAFF. Here the CDR3 DNA reads TGCGCCAGCAGCCTTCGACAGGGGAAAGCTTTCTTT.

The rearrangement links TRBV19 to TRBJ1-4, with 7 nucleotides matching TRBD1. This CDR3 spans 13 amino acids. Germline trimming cut 10 bases from V and 5 bases from J; bases unmatched to any gene: 7. The V gene's germline CDR1 is LNHDA and CDR2 SQIVND (reference sequence). CDR3 in DNA: TGTGCCACCGCCGGGACAGCAAATGAAAAACTGTTTTTT. It encodes CATAGTANEKLFF.

The chain combines TRBV3-1 (or the pseudogene TRBV3-2) with TRBJ1-1; D unclear. Germline values: CDR1 LGHDT, CDR2 YNNKEL (reference sequence). The CDR3 runs 14 residues. V lost 0 bases, J lost 3 bases, and 8 bases lay in between. The CDR3 coding sequence is TGTGCCAGCAGCCAAGAGCCGCGGGACACTGAAGCTTTCTTT. Protein sequence: CASSQEPRDTEAFF.

A single count supports this clone. The chain combines TRBV6-5 with TRBJ1-1; D remains ambiguous. Germline V gene data show CDR1 as MNHEY and CDR2 as SVGAGI. V was cut by 6 bases and J by 7 bases, with 12 bases left in between. There are 12 residues in the CDR3. The CDR3 DNA is TGTGCCAGCAGATACGGCACGCATGAAGCTTTCTTT. It translates to CASRYGTHEAFF.

The gene calls are TRBV3-1 (or the pseudogene TRBV3-2) and TRBJ2-1; TRBD2 is a possible D gene (5 bases). CDR3 length equals 13 residues. Germline values: CDR1 LGHDT, CDR2 YNNKEL (reference sequence). The V end was cut by 4 bases, the J end by 4 bases, with 8 bases between. The CDR3 region is CASSPRGYNEQFF. DNA of the CDR3: TGTGCCAGCAGCCCTCGGGGATACAATGAGCAGTTCTTC.

This chain joins TRBV6-1 and TRBJ1-5; perhaps TRBD1 as D (5 bases). The CDR3 is made up of 16 amino acids. Germline lookup yields CDR1 MNHNS and CDR2 SASEGT. V lost 4 bases to trimming and J lost 0 bases, with 13 bases between them. The CDR3 region has the DNA TGTGCCAGCAGTGCTGACAGCGCCGATAGCAATCAGCCCCAGCATTTT. Protein sequence: CASSADSADSNQPQHF.

This chain joins TRBV18 and TRBJ2-3; D is uncertain. Per germline, CDR1 KGHSH and CDR2 LQKENI. V was cut by 0 bases and J by 0 bases, with 4 bases left in between. The CDR3 totals 14 residues. The CDR3, as DNA: TGTGCCAGCTCACCACCGAGCAGCACAGATACGCAGTATTTT. Translated, it gives CASSPPSSTDTQYF.